These 15 T cell receptor beta chains share one sample of origin, sequenced in a study of shared clonotypes between healthy human individuals (TCRdb year 2020). Libraries were made using the immunoSEQ multiplex PCR assay. TCRdb limited this immuneACCESS table to in-frame rearrangements with V and J called. A share of clones is missing; checked studies link under half to unresolved V genes, and the rest is unexplained. The table for this sample lists about 2.3 million clones; 85% to 95% of them were counted only once. The ten largest clones take up 0.3% to 0.45% of the sample. The material sequenced was naive CD4+ T cells from PBMCs. The cell subset or site label on this specimen signifies: CD45RA+ positively selected. The receptor source for this set is a young man in good health. Some clones in this sample may be carry-over from other donors' samples.

The rearrangement joins TRBV27 to TRBJ1-3; a possible D gene is TRBD1 (6 bases). The V end was cut by 7 bases, the J end by 4 bases, with 23 bases between. This CDR3 is built from 17 residues. Germline CDR1 reads MNHEY; CDR2 reads SMNVEV (reference sequence). The CDR3 loop is CASITSGGGIPGNTIYF. The DNA for the CDR3 is TGTGCCAGCATTACTAGCGGAGGGGGGATTCCCGGAAACACCATATATTTT.

The chain couples TRBV28 to TRBJ1-2, with D perhaps TRBD1 (5 bases). Between the trimmed V and J ends, which lost 3 bases and 2 bases, there was a span of 10 bases. CDR3 length equals 14 residues. Germline lookup yields CDR1 MDHEN and CDR2 SYDVKM. CDR3 region: CASSFKDNNYGYTF. The CDR3, as DNA: TGTGCCAGCAGTTTCAAGGACAACAACTATGGCTACACCTTC.

The chain couples TRBV6-1 to TRBJ1-3; D gene ambiguous. The V end lost 1 base, the J end lost 0 bases, and 10 bases lay between the germline ends. From germline, CDR1 is MNHNS and CDR2 SASEGT. The length of the CDR3 is 16 residues. As DNA, the CDR3 is TGTGCCAGCAGTGAAGATTACAGAAACTCTGGAAACACCATATATTTT. Protein: CASSEDYRNSGNTIYF.

The V and J genes are TRBV5-1 and TRBJ2-2, with 7 bases that match TRBD1. Unmatched junction bases numbered 4, after V lost 0 bases and J lost 2 bases. The CDR3 extends over 16 amino acids. CDR1 is SGHRS and CDR2 is YFSETQ in the germline V gene. The CDR3 bases are TGCGCCAGCAGCTTGGTCAGACAGGGAAACACCGGGGAGCTGTTTTTT. Protein sequence: CASSLVRQGNTGELFF.

The gene calls are TRBV4-1 and TRBJ2-7; the D is unclear. Germline V gene data show CDR1 as MGHRA and CDR2 as YSYEKL. V was shortened by 6 bases and J by 7 bases, with 10 bases between the two germline ends. This CDR3 is 11 amino acids long. CDR3 residues: CASSGVGEQYF. CDR3 sequence (DNA): TGCGCCAGCAGTGGGGTCGGGGAGCAGTACTTC.

CDR3 DNA: TGTGCCAGCAGTGGACAGGCGAATCAGCCCCAGCATTTT. This codes for CASSGQANQPQHF. V usage is TRBV6-1 and J usage is TRBJ1-5, with a possible D match to TRBD1 (6 bases). The CDR3 is 13 residues long. The V gene lost 4 bases and the J gene lost 4 bases, with 8 bases spanning the gap. Germline V lookup: CDR1 MNHNS, CDR2 SASEGT.

This sequence joins TRBV7-9 and TRBJ2-2; 13 bases align to TRBD2. Germline V CDR1 and CDR2: SEHNR, FQNEAQ (reference sequence). V gave up 5 bases and J gave up 7 bases; unmatched junction bases: 7. The CDR3 is made up of 16 amino acids. The CDR3 spells CASSDRLAGGLGELFF. DNA of the CDR3: TGTGCCAGCAGCGACAGACTAGCGGGAGGCCTCGGGGAGCTGTTTTTT.

V gene TRBV6-5 combines with J gene TRBJ2-1; 12 positions agree with TRBD2. The CDR3 totals 14 residues. Losses at the gene ends were 3 bases for V and 9 bases for J; bases not matched to a gene: 3. Looked up from germline, CDR1 is MNHEY and CDR2 is SVGAGI. The CDR3 DNA is TGTGCCAGCAGTTATCGGACTAGCGGGGTTGAGCAGTTCTTC. Its translation is CASSYRTSGVEQFF.

The rearrangement links TRBV19 to TRBJ2-7, with 7 positions matching TRBD2. CDR1 and CDR2 from the germline V gene are LNHDA and SQIVND (reference sequence). The V gene end was trimmed by 4 bases and the J gene end by 2 bases; junction bases not matched to a gene: 5. The CDR3 contains 14 residues. In DNA, the CDR3 is TGTGCCAGTAGTAATCTAGCGGAAGCCTACGAGCAGTACTTC. Protein sequence: CASSNLAEAYEQYF.

V and J are TRBV2 and TRBJ2-5; TRBD1 or TRBD2 may be the D gene (5 bases each). Germline V gives CDR1 SNHLY, CDR2 FYNNEI. The CDR3 contains 13 residues. Trimming cost V 5 bases and J 5 bases, with 12 bases left between them. The DNA for the CDR3 is TGTGCCAGCAGTACGGGGCCGGGGGAGACCCAGTACTTC. This sequence encodes CASSTGPGETQYF.

The sample holds a few counts of this clone. The same CDR3 arises from other DNA sequences in this sample as well. This chain connects TRBV18 to TRBJ2-5; TRBD2 matches 8 bases. Germline values: CDR1 KGHSH, CDR2 LQKENI. V lost 2 bases and J lost 5; bases outside the gene matches: 4. The length of the CDR3 is 14 residues. CDR3: CASSPTSGSETQYF. CDR3 DNA: TGTGCCAGCTCACCAACCAGCGGGAGCGAGACCCAGTACTTC.

CDR3 nucleotide sequence: TGCGCCAGCAGCCGCGTTATGGGCGGGAAGTACAATGAGCAGTTCTTC. Translation gives CASSRVMGGKYNEQFF. The chain links TRBV5-1 to TRBJ2-1; tentatively, D is TRBD2 (6 bases). CDR1 and CDR2 from the germline V gene are SGHRS and YFSETQ. This CDR3 is 16 amino acids long. The V gene lost 4 bases and the J gene lost 4 bases, with 18 bases spanning the gap.

The chain employs TRBV6-1 and TRBJ1-5, with D hard to call. Trimming left V 1 base short and J 4 bases short, with 5 bases between. The CDR3 consists of 13 residues. Germline V CDR1 and CDR2: MNHNS, SASEGT. The CDR3 DNA sequence: TGTGCCAGCAGTGAAGAGGTTAATCAGCCCCAGCATTTT. Translated, it gives CASSEEVNQPQHF.

The chain couples TRBV29-1 to TRBJ2-5; D is uncertain. The V and J ends lost 4 bases and 3 bases respectively, with 9 bases between them. The length of the CDR3 is 12 residues. Germline CDR1 reads SQVTM; CDR2 reads ANQGSEA. The CDR3 sequence: CSVGVGKETQYF. CDR3 nucleotide sequence: TGCAGCGTTGGGGTGGGGAAAGAGACCCAGTACTTC.

About this clone itself: The sample has other DNA sequences that encode this CDR3 too. The J gene is TRBJ2-1, the V gene TRBV6-5, with a weak D call TRBD2 (5 bases). This CDR3 comprises 12 residues. Trimming removed 2 bases at V and 6 bases at J, with 5 bases between. CDR1 MNHEY and CDR2 SVGAGI come from the germline V gene. Written as DNA, the CDR3 is TGTGCCAGCAGTTACCGGGGCAATGAGCAGTTCTTC. This encodes CASSYRGNEQFF.